Included here is one T cell receptor beta chain sequence, with context. Repertoires were generated with immunoSEQ multiplex PCR, while TCRdb's copy carries only in-frame clones and drops some. The sample lists a few hundred thousand clones; roughly 95% were seen once. These data are taken from a study of shared clonotypes between healthy human individuals. Germline V gene lookup returns CDR1 MNHNY and CDR2 SVGAGI (reference sequence). The V gene lost 1 base and the J gene lost 3 bases, with 7 bases spanning the gap. The length of the CDR3 is 13 residues. Positively selected for CCR7, the CD45RO-negative cells used as naive CD8 cells excluded terminally differentiated effector memory CD45RA+ cells.

The TCR sequence derives from a woman aged 25-40 years in good health. This chain links TRBV6-6 with TRBJ2-7; D ambiguous. Sequencing used naive CD8+ T cells sorted from blood. The CDR3 is CASSYLGIYEQYF. DNA of the CDR3: TGTGCCAGCAGTTACTTGGGTATCTACGAGCAGTACTTC.